The clone carrying this TCR beta chain showed up many times. Its antigen remains unknown. The data were obtained in a study of T cells in Graves' hyperthyroidism and ophthalmopathy. Trimming cost V 5 bases and J 7 bases, with 21 bases left between them. CDR3 size: 14 residues. Germline-derived CDR1 and CDR2 are DFQATT and SNEGSKA (reference sequence). Amplification of TCR beta CDR3 regions used RNA as the template. When the TCR CDR3 underwent first-round RT-PCR, the HTBI primer set was used. MiXCR, run by TCRdb on the multiplex PCR reads, gives a single entry per CDR3 protein. The data contain around 350,000 distinct CDR3 sequences, around 15% of them singletons. Those patients with uncontrolled infection, other autoimmune disease, pregnancy or lactation were excluded. For the diagnoses, clinical symptoms, serum thyroxine and TRAb, thyroid ultrasound and orbital computed tomography were used. Extraction of PBMCs used 7.5 to 10 ml of fresh peripheral blood.

Study observations and caveats: A model built on 13 V-J features separated ophthalmopathy from stable hyperthyroidism.

The clonotype was recovered from a woman in her twenties or thirties with Graves' ophthalmopathy. The chain couples TRBV20-1 to TRBJ2-7; a weak D match, TRBD2 (6 bases). Sequenced sample: blood. The CDR3 loop reads CSAQGPGDGGEQYF. The DNA of the CDR3 is TGCAGTGCTCAAGGGCCGGGGGACGGGGGTGAGCAGTACTTC.